A selection of T cell receptor beta chains follows, all from one sample in a study of beta chain features in type 1 diabetes. Some clones are missing from TCRdb's copy, which holds only in-frame ones; the method was immunoSEQ multiplex PCR. The sample lists hundreds of thousands of clones, about 11% occurring once. Source material: naive CD4+ T cells from blood. These receptor sequences come from a man aged 25 to 40 with type 1 diabetes. Both conserved end residues are part of each CDR3. A D gene is named only where the DNA matches it firmly. Some rows mark clone size as missing; the rest say once, few, many or name a class of expanded clone.

>TRBV7-2|TRBJ2-3|few|TRBD2
TGTGCCAGCAGGACTAGCGGGGGGACAGATACGCAGTATTTT
CASRTSGGTDTQYF
>TRBV5-1|TRBJ2-5|few|TRBD1
TGCGCCAGCAGCTGGGAGACAGGGCGCCAAGAGACCCAGTACTTC
CASSWETGRQETQYF
>TRBV19|TRBJ1-5|.|.
TGTGCCAGTAGTGATTGGGCTGGCAATCAGCCCCAGCATTTT
CASSDWAGNQPQHF
>TRBV11-2|TRBJ2-7|.|.
TGTGCCAGCAGCCAACTGCAGGGGCGTGTAGGGGAGCAGTACTTC
CASSQLQGRVGEQYF
>TRBV4-2|TRBJ2-7|.|TRBD2
TGTGCCAGCAGCCAGGCGGGGGGGCCTTACGAGCAGTACTTC
CASSQAGGPYEQYF
>TRBV7-9|TRBJ1-1|.|.
TGTGCCAGCAGTCTCAGGGTTGCCACTGAAGCTTTCTTT
CASSLRVATEAFF
>TRBV6-6|TRBJ1-5|few|.
TGTGCCAGCAGACGTTTTGAGGGTCAGCCCCAGCATTTT
CASRRFEGQPQHF
>TRBV18|TRBJ1-1|.|.
TGTGCCAGCTCACCTGTCATCACTGAAGCTTTCTTT
CASSPVITEAFF
>TRBV2|TRBJ2-3|.|TRBD2
TGTGCCAGCAGTGGTAGCGGGGGCGATACGCAGTATTTT
CASSGSGGDTQYF
>TRBV7-3|TRBJ2-1|.|TRBD2
TGTGCCAGCAGCCGACTAGCGGGGGAGCTCAATGAGCAGTTCTTC
CASSRLAGELNEQFF
>TRBV7-2|TRBJ2-5|.|.
TGTGCCAGCAGCGCCAGACAGATCCAAGAGACCCAGTACTTC
CASSARQIQETQYF
>TRBV11-2|TRBJ2-1|few|TRBD2
TGTGCCAGCAGCCCCTGGACTAGCAGCCTCGGCGATGAGCAGTTCTTC
CASSPWTSSLGDEQFF
>TRBV7-9|TRBJ2-7|few|TRBD1
TGTGCCAGCAGCAGGACAGGGGGCAGCGGCTACGAGCAGTACTTC
CASSRTGGSGYEQYF
>TRBV6-5|TRBJ1-6|few|.
TGTGCCAGCAGTTACTCGCAGGGGTCCGGACCCCTCCACTTT
CASSYSQGSGPLHF
>TRBV5-1|TRBJ1-6|few|TRBD1
TGCGCCAGCAGCGAGACCAGGCCAGGGGGTTCACCCCTCCACTTT
CASSETRPGGSPLHF
>TRBV5-1|TRBJ2-5|few|.
TGCGCCAGCAGCTCCAGGGGAGTGAGGGTGGAGACCCAGTACTTC
CASSSRGVRVETQYF
>TRBV7-2|TRBJ2-7|few|.
TGTGCCAGCAGCGCTAGCGTGGGTGAGCAGTACTTC
CASSASVGEQYF
>TRBV5-1|TRBJ2-1|.|.
TGCGCCAGCAGCTTGTTGGCCGGGGCGGGAAATGAGCAGTTCTTC
CASSLLAGAGNEQFF
>TRBV28|TRBJ2-2|few|TRBD2
TGTGCCATACGGGGGGAGAACACCGGGGAGCTGTTTTTT
CAIRGENTGELFF
>TRBV18|TRBJ1-6|.|TRBD1
TGTGCCAGCTCACGGGACAGGGTGGGTAATTCACCCCTCCACTTT
CASSRDRVGNSPLHF
>TRBV5-1|TRBJ2-7|.|.
TGCGCCAGCAGCGAGCAGGGGTCGTCCTACGAGCAGTACTTC
CASSEQGSSYEQYF
>TRBV9|TRBJ2-5|few|.
TGTGCCAGCAGCTCTCAGGGTGGCCAAGAGACCCAGTACTTC
CASSSQGGQETQYF
>TRBV5-1|TRBJ1-2|few|.
TGCGCCAGCAGCTTGGAGGCAGCGGGCAATGGCTACACCTTC
CASSLEAAGNGYTF
>TRBV5-4|TRBJ2-2|few|TRBD2
TGTGCCAGCAGCTTGGCCGGCGGGGGGGTCACCGGGGAGCTGTTTTTT
CASSLAGGGVTGELFF
>TRBV11-2|TRBJ2-3|few|TRBD2
TGTGCCAGCAGCTCAGCGGGGGATACGCAGTATTTT
CASSSAGDTQYF
>TRBV5-4|TRBJ2-2|.|TRBD2
TGTGCCAGCAGTACGGGGGGAGACACCGGGGAGCTGTTTTTT
CASSTGGDTGELFF
>TRBV28|TRBJ1-6|.|.
TGTGCCAGTCTCTCGGGTAGCTCCTATAATTCACCCCTCCACTTT
CASLSGSSYNSPLHF
>TRBV18|TRBJ2-7|.|.
TGTGCCAGCTCTGGCGGGGCGTCCTACGAGCAGTACTTC
CASSGGASYEQYF
>TRBV7-9|TRBJ2-1|few|TRBD2
TGTGCCAGCAGCTTCCTCCGGCGGGGGGAAGCTGAGCAGTTCTTC
CASSFLRRGEAEQFF
>TRBV5-1|TRBJ2-3|.|TRBD2
TGCGCCAGCAGCTTGGCGGGGACTAGCGGGGGCTCCACAGATACGCAGTATTTT
CASSLAGTSGGSTDTQYF
>TRBV5-1|TRBJ1-2|.|.
TGCGCCAGCAGCTTGGCCGGTCCTCCGGGTGGCTACACCTTC
CASSLAGPPGGYTF
>TRBV9|TRBJ1-1|few|.
TGTGCCAGCAGCCGGAGTGTGAGGGCTGGTACTGAAGCTTTCTTT
CASSRSVRAGTEAFF
>TRBV6-5|TRBJ1-2|.|.
TGTGCCAGCAGCAGACAGGATAACTATGGCTACACCTTC
CASSRQDNYGYTF
>TRBV7-9|TRBJ2-2|few|.
TGTGCCCTTAGAGGTTCAATCCCGGCCACCGGGGAGCTGTTTTTT
CALRGSIPATGELFF
>TRBV15|TRBJ2-5|.|TRBD2
TGTGCCACCAGCAGAGGTCCATCCGGGGGGTATGGCGAGACCCAGTACTTC
CATSRGPSGGYGETQYF
>TRBV4-3|TRBJ2-5|.|TRBD2
TGCGCCAGCAGCCAACCCCGGGACTATAAAGAGACCCAGTACTTC
CASSQPRDYKETQYF
>TRBV4-1|TRBJ2-5|few|TRBD2
TGCGCCAGCAGCCAAGGGGGACTAGCGGTGTACCAAGAGACCCAGTACTTC
CASSQGGLAVYQETQYF
>TRBV18|TRBJ1-1|few|TRBD1
TGTGCCAGCTCAATAGACAGGGGAGGACACACTGAAGCTTTCTTT
CASSIDRGGHTEAFF
>TRBV4-3|TRBJ1-6|.|.
TGCGCCAGCAGCCAAGATCGGCAGGGAGGTTCACCCCTCCACTTT
CASSQDRQGGSPLHF
>TRBV15|TRBJ2-5|.|.
TGTGCCACCAGCAGAACCCCCGCTGGTCTCGGGGAGACCCAGTACTTC
CATSRTPAGLGETQYF
>TRBV18|TRBJ2-7|few|TRBD2
TGTGCCAGCTCACCGCCCGGGACTAGCCCCTACGAGCAGTACTTC
CASSPPGTSPYEQYF
>TRBV11-3|TRBJ2-5|.|TRBD2
TGTGCCAGCAGCCCCGGACTAGCGGGGGCCCAAGAGACCCAGTACTTC
CASSPGLAGAQETQYF
>TRBV7-9|TRBJ1-1|few|.
TGTGCCAGCAGCTTAGTCAGGGTGGGCACTGAAGCTTTCTTT
CASSLVRVGTEAFF
>TRBV6-6|TRBJ2-7|.|TRBD1
TGTGCCAGCAGCCGGACAGGGGACTACGAGCAGTACTTC
CASSRTGDYEQYF
>TRBV7-2|TRBJ2-5|.|.
TGTGCCAGCAGCCGGGTCCAGGGGACCCAGTACTTC
CASSRVQGTQYF
>TRBV5-1|TRBJ1-1|few|TRBD1
TGCGCCAGCAGCATTGTCGGTGGGACAGTTAATACTGAAGCTTTCTTT
CASSIVGGTVNTEAFF
>TRBV27|TRBJ1-4|.|.
TGTGCCAGCAGTCCACAGGGTCAGCATGAAAAACTGTTTTTT
CASSPQGQHEKLFF
>TRBV5-4|TRBJ2-4|.|.
TGTGCCAGCAGCTTGTCCCAGGGAGGCAAAAACATTCAGTACTTC
CASSLSQGGKNIQYF